This T cell receptor beta chain was identified in a study of blood T cell repertoires in COVID-19. Sequenced by immunoSEQ multiplex PCR; TCRdb stores in-frame clones only, minus some. This sample has 200,000 to 250,000 clones, with approximately 90% found just once. CDR1 LGHDT and CDR2 YNNKEL come from the germline V gene (reference sequence). This CDR3 has 15 residues. The V end was cut by 0 bases, the J end by 2 bases, with 10 bases between. This TCR derives from a man aged 60 to 69 who had recovered from COVID-19. The chain links TRBV3-1 (or the pseudogene TRBV3-2) to TRBJ2-5; TRBD2 might be the D (5 bases). The source material was peripheral blood. The CDR3 here is CASSQDYRDQETQYF. CDR3 coding DNA: TGTGCCAGCAGCCAAGACTACCGGGATCAAGAGACCCAGTACTTC.